The 11 T cell receptor beta chains presented below share a single source sample, sequenced in a study of T cells in Graves' hyperthyroidism and ophthalmopathy (dated by TCRdb to about 2019). The library was obtained by multiplex PCR. The instrument was an Illumina HiSeq 2000. The TCR beta CDR3 regions were amplified from the RNA transcripts. For the first round of RT-PCR on the TCR CDR3, the HTBI primer set was used together with the Qiagen OneStep RT-PCR kit. In TCRdb, the public reads were trimmed at Q25 with fastp and aligned with MiXCR, with productive beta chains retained. Rows are unified per CDR3 protein, each entry keeping the most common DNA and genes. This sample is represented by some 400,000 distinct CDR3 sequences; roughly 12% of them were singletons. Less than 25% of the sample comes from the top ten. Sequencing was done on a sample of blood. The source is a man under 40 with Graves' hyperthyroidism that later progressed to Graves' ophthalmopathy.

This rearrangement joins TRBV20-1 to TRBJ2-5; the match to TRBD2 covers 10 bases. Germline trimming cut 4 bases from V and 7 bases from J; bases unmatched to any gene: 12. This CDR3 contains 15 residues. Germline-derived CDR1 and CDR2 are DFQATT and SNEGSKA (reference sequence). The CDR3 DNA sequence: TGCAGTGCTAACTCCGGAAGCGGGGGGGCGGGGACCCAGTACTTC. This sequence encodes CSANSGSGGAGTQYF.

This clonotype was seen a handful of times. The chain carries TRBV19 and TRBJ1-1, with 9 bases that match TRBD1. The germline V gene has CDR1 LNHDA and CDR2 SQIVND (reference sequence). The CDR3 runs to 14 residues. V lost 7 bases to trimming and J lost 3 bases; unmatched junction nucleotides: 6. CDR3 in DNA: TGTGCCAGTACCCCCTGGGACAGGGACACTGAAGCTTTCTTT. Translated, it gives CASTPWDRDTEAFF.

In this sample, this clonotype turned up many times. The chain uses TRBV12-3 or TRBV12-4 and TRBJ1-2; 7 positions agree with TRBD1. Trimming at V came to 6 bases and at J to 4 bases, leaving 5 bases not matched to a gene. The CDR3 spans 13 residues. The CDR3 loop reads CASSRRDSYGYTF. As DNA, the CDR3 is TGTGCCAGCAGCAGACGGGACAGCTATGGCTACACCTTC.

This clonotype was observed a few times. The CDR3 reads CASSIYGAPNTGELFF. The CDR3 nucleotides read TGTGCCAGTAGTATCTATGGAGCTCCGAACACCGGGGAGCTGTTTTTT. The chain carries TRBV19 and TRBJ2-2; no clear D gene. Germline CDR1 LNHDA, CDR2 SQIVND (reference sequence). The CDR3 runs to 16 residues. Trimming shortened V by 3 bases and J by 0 bases, and 11 bases separated the two germline ends.

This clonotype was counted many times. The chain joins TRBV7-2 to TRBJ2-2, with D perhaps TRBD2 (7 bases). Germline loops: CDR1 SGHTA, CDR2 FQGNSA. The CDR3 totals 16 residues. Trimming took off 6 bases at V and 2 bases at J, with 16 bases between the two ends. The CDR3 loop is CASSFRGGSNTGELFF. In DNA, the CDR3 is TGTGCCAGCAGTTTCAGGGGAGGGAGTAACACCGGGGAGCTGTTTTTT.

In its sample, this clonotype was seen many times. The V call is TRBV28, the J call TRBJ1-1; the match to TRBD1 covers 7 bases. Germline V gives CDR1 MDHEN, CDR2 SYDVKM. The CDR3 extends over 14 amino acids. Germline trimming cut 5 bases from V and 3 bases from J; bases unmatched to any gene: 6. CDR3 sequence (DNA): TGTGCCAGCAGTCTAAACAGGGGATACACTGAAGCTTTCTTT. It yields the protein CASSLNRGYTEAFF. Supplemented by reference TRBV28 and TRBJ1-1, the full variable domain reads DVKVTQSSRYLVKRTGEKVFLECVQDMDHENMFWYRQDPGLGLRLIYFSYDVKMKEKGDIPEGYSVSREKKERFSLILESASTNQTSMYLCASSLNRGYTEAFFGQGTRLTVV.

This clonotype was detected a few times. J is TRBJ2-5 and V is TRBV15, with a weak D call TRBD2 (6 bases). Trimming stripped 0 bases from V and 2 bases from J, with 13 bases between. CDR1 and CDR2 from the germline V gene are LNHNV and YYDKDF (reference sequence). The CDR3 consists of 16 residues. In DNA, the CDR3 is TGTGCCACCAGCAGAGAGGCGGGACCTCGGCAAGAGACCCAGTACTTC. Protein sequence: CATSREAGPRQETQYF.

In its sample, this clonotype was seen a few times. One end of the junction varies from germline; a read error may be responsible. The chain joins TRBV7-7 to TRBJ2-2; D uncertain. The CDR3 sequence is 11 residues long. Looked up from germline, CDR1 is SSHAT and CDR2 is FNYEAQ (reference sequence). CDR3 in amino acids: CASSFSRELFF. The CDR3 bases are TGTGCTAGCAGCTTTAGTAGGGAGCTGTTTTTT.

The chain combines TRBV5-6 with TRBJ2-2, with D uncertain. Germline lookup yields CDR1 SGHDT and CDR2 YYEEEE. CDR3 length equals 16 residues. V lost 0 bases and J lost 4, with 13 bases in between. The DNA of the CDR3 is TGTGCCAGCAGCTTGGTGTCGGGTCGATCCACCGGGGAGCTGTTTTTT. Translated: CASSLVSGRSTGELFF.

Concerning this clonotype: This could be a read error, since a much larger clone is one nucleotide away. This chain uses TRBV5-1 with TRBJ1-2; 9 bases align to TRBD1. This CDR3 spans 13 amino acids. Germline CDR1 is SGHRS and CDR2 is YFSETQ. CDR3 sequence (DNA): TGCGCCAGCAGTACGGGACAGGGCTATGGCCACACCTTC. The encoded protein is CASSTGQGYGHTF. The full variable domain, rest sourced from reference TRBV5-1 and TRBJ1-2, is KAGVTQTPRYLIKTRGQQVTLSCSPISGHRSVSWYQQTPGQGLQFLFEYFSETQRNKGNFPGRFSGRQFSNSRSEMNVSTLELGDSALYLCASSTGQGYGHTFGSGTRLTVV.

This clonotype was seen at least ten times. The V call is TRBV24-1, the J call TRBJ2-3, with a weak D call TRBD1 (5 bases). Germline V gene lookup returns CDR1 KGHDR and CDR2 SFDVKD. Trimming left V 3 bases short and J 2 bases short, with 11 bases between. CDR3 length equals 15 residues. The CDR3, as DNA: TGTGCCACCAGTGATGGGGCCTGGACCACAGATACGCAGTATTTT. It translates to CATSDGAWTTDTQYF.